Following are 18 T cell receptor beta chains from one sample sequenced in a study of sequential checkpoint blockade in melanoma. Noted treatment: randomized to nivolumab then ipilimumab (arm A) or the reverse (arm B). TCRdb's table, derived via immunoSEQ multiplex PCR, lists solely in-frame clones and lacks some. The sample has approximately 19,000 clones; roughly 28% are singletons. The starting material was tumor tissue (inferred from file names), obtained from a patient given nivolumab and ipilimumab in sequence. The receptors were gathered from a human donor with melanoma.

The J gene is TRBJ1-3, the V gene TRBV9; D call uncertain. CDR1 and CDR2 (germline): SGDLS, YYNGEE. V shed 3 bases and J shed 2 bases, with 6 bases lying between them. CDR3 length equals 13 residues. CDR3 coding DNA: TGTGCCAGCAGCGGACGAACTGGAAACACCATATATTTT. Residues: CASSGRTGNTIYF. Full variable domain (rest looked up from reference TRBV9 and TRBJ1-3): DSGVTQTPKHLITATGQRVTLRCSPRSGDLSVYWYQQSLDQGLQFLIQYYNGEERAKGNILERFSAQQFPDLHSELNLSSLELGDSALYFCASSGRTGNTIYFGEGSWLTVV.

This clone was found a few times. The chain is built from TRBV28 and TRBJ1-5; D gene unclear. The CDR3 runs 16 residues. CDR1 is MDHEN and CDR2 is SYDVKM in the germline V gene. The V and J ends lost 1 base and 0 bases respectively, with 10 bases between them. The CDR3 is CASSLLDLYSNQPQHF. CDR3 bases: TGTGCCAGCAGTTTATTAGACCTCTATAGCAATCAGCCCCAGCATTTT.

This clone was counted ten times or more. V usage is TRBV6-8 and J usage is TRBJ2-7, with 8 nucleotides matching TRBD1. The germline CDR1 and CDR2 sequences are MNHGY and SAAAGT. This CDR3 is built from 14 residues. V was clipped by 5 bases and J by 0 bases; unmatched bases: 3. CDR3 bases: TGTGCCAGCAGTCAGGACAGGGACTCCTACGAGCAGTACTTC. It encodes CASSQDRDSYEQYF.

The DNA for the CDR3 is TGTGCCAGCAGTTACCAGCGGGGGGCGGGTTACAATGAGCAGTTCTTC. Amino acid sequence: CASSYQRGAGYNEQFF. The V and J genes are TRBV6-8 and TRBJ2-1; 9 bases are shared with TRBD2. V lost 2 bases to trimming and J lost 4 bases; unmatched junction nucleotides: 6. The CDR3 is 16 residues long. The V gene's germline CDR1 is MNHGY and CDR2 SAAAGT.

The chain is built from TRBV29-1 and TRBJ2-7; maybe TRBD1 (6 bases). CDR1 SQVTM and CDR2 ANQGSEA come from the germline V gene. The CDR3 is 13 amino acids. With 5 bases removed from V and 0 bases from J, the gap between germline ends came to 11 bases. The CDR3 DNA follows: TGCAGCGTTCAGGGGCAAAGCTCCTACGAGCAGTACTTC. Protein: CSVQGQSSYEQYF.

This clone was seen a handful of times. The chain is built from TRBV9 and TRBJ2-5; tentatively, D is TRBD1 or TRBD2 (5 bases each). The CDR3 has 15 amino acids. CDR1 is SGDLS and CDR2 is YYNGEE in the germline V gene. V was shortened by 4 bases and J by 5 bases, with 18 bases between the two germline ends. CDR3 bases: TGTGCCAGCAGCAGAAGTACTAGGGGTAGTGAGACCCAGTACTTC. It encodes CASSRSTRGSETQYF.

V and J are TRBV9 and TRBJ1-1, with D tentatively TRBD1 (6 bases). The CDR3 contains 15 residues. Trimming removed 3 bases from V and 10 bases from J, with 22 bases in between. Germline V gene data show CDR1 as SGDLS and CDR2 as YYNGEE. CDR3 sequence: CASSERPTGSGGAFF. CDR3 DNA sequence: TGTGCCAGCAGCGAGCGCCCCACAGGGTCCGGAGGAGCTTTCTTT.

This clone was counted a few times. The chain combines TRBV5-1 with TRBJ1-4; no firm D call. The CDR3 is made up of 14 amino acids. Per germline, CDR1 SGHRS and CDR2 YFSETQ. V gave up 2 bases and J gave up 5 bases, with 10 bases separating them. Here the CDR3 reads CASSFGGGNEKLFF. Written as DNA, the CDR3 is TGCGCCAGCAGCTTCGGCGGTGGAAATGAAAAACTGTTTTTT.

The V and J genes are TRBV11-1 and TRBJ2-3; 7 bases fit TRBD2. With 4 bases clipped from V and 1 base from J, the junction kept 8 bases outside the gene matches. This CDR3 has 16 amino acids. Germline values: CDR1 SGHAT, CDR2 FQDESV (reference sequence). Written as DNA, the CDR3 is TGTGCCAGCAGCTCAGATCTAGCGGAAGGCACAGATACGCAGTATTTT. It is translated as CASSSDLAEGTDTQYF.

The sample holds a few counts of this clone. J is TRBJ2-1 and V is TRBV2; TRBD2 aligns across 8 bases. With 1 base clipped from V and 10 bases from J, the junction kept 3 bases outside the gene matches. The CDR3 runs to 13 residues. Germline assignment: CDR1 SNHLY and CDR2 FYNNEI. The CDR3 bases are TGTGCCAGCAGTGAAGGCCGGGGGGGAGAGCAGTTCTTC. It translates to CASSEGRGGEQFF.

In its sample, this clone was seen a few times. The V gene is TRBV30, the J gene TRBJ2-3; D gene unclear. The V end was cut by 0 bases, the J end by 4 bases, with 14 bases between. The CDR3 covers 15 residues. Germline V gives CDR1 GTSNPN, CDR2 SVGIG (reference sequence). This chain's CDR3 is CAWSVLLAGSDTQYF. CDR3 bases: TGTGCCTGGAGTGTACTATTAGCCGGTTCAGATACGCAGTATTTT.

This clone was observed a few times. The V call is TRBV14, the J call TRBJ1-1, with D possibly TRBD1 on 5 matching bases. V lost 3 bases and J 4 bases, leaving 9 bases between the germline ends. The germline V gene has CDR1 SGHDN and CDR2 FVKESK. CDR3 size: 13 residues. The CDR3 reads CASSQGVVTEAFF. Here the CDR3 DNA reads TGTGCCAGCAGCCAGGGGGTCGTCACTGAAGCTTTCTTT.

This clone came up a few times. The chain joins TRBV6-8 to TRBJ1-5; 7 nucleotides agree with TRBD1. The CDR3 length is 15 residues. Germline values: CDR1 MNHGY, CDR2 SAAAGT. J gave up 4 bases and V 2 bases, and 5 bases lay outside the gene matches. The CDR3 DNA reads as TGTGCCAGCAGTTACCAGGGACAGATTAATCAGCCCCAGCATTTT. The encoded protein is CASSYQGQINQPQHF.

V gene TRBV12-5 combines with J gene TRBJ2-7, with 10 bases lining up with TRBD1. The CDR3 length is 15 residues. Germline V gene sequence: CDR1 LGHNT, CDR2 FRNRAP. Here the CDR3 reads CASQSDRGRSYEQYF. CDR3 bases: TGTGCCAGTCAAAGTGACAGGGGGCGCTCCTACGAGCAGTACTTC.

This clone turned up a few times. The chain joins TRBV28 to TRBJ2-1; 7 positions match TRBD2. The CDR3 contains 16 residues. Trimming took 5 bases from V and 5 from J; bases not matched to a gene: 12. CDR1 is MDHEN, CDR2 SYDVKM, per germline. The CDR3 spells CASSTPVAGVHNEQFF. CDR3 DNA sequence: TGTGCCAGCAGTACCCCTGTGGCGGGAGTCCACAATGAGCAGTTCTTC.

The J gene is TRBJ2-1, the V gene TRBV6-8; the D gene could be TRBD1 or TRBD2 (5 bases each). Trimming removed 6 bases at V and 10 bases at J, with 16 bases between. The CDR3 totals 13 residues. Germline-derived CDR1 and CDR2 are MNHGY and SAAAGT. CDR3 DNA sequence: TGTGCCAGCAGGTCCTTTGGGGGTGGGGAGCAGTTCTTC. Translation: CASRSFGGGEQFF.

This sequence joins TRBV6-8 and TRBJ1-5, with TRBD1 identical over 11 bases. The CDR3 has 17 amino acids. CDR1 and CDR2 from the germline V gene are MNHGY and SAAAGT. The V gene end was trimmed by 2 bases and the J gene end by 0 bases; junction bases not matched to a gene: 3. The CDR3 reads CASSYQGTGGSNQPQHF. The CDR3 nucleotides are TGTGCCAGCAGTTACCAGGGGACAGGGGGTAGCAATCAGCCCCAGCATTTT.

The gene calls are TRBV19 and TRBJ2-5; TRBD1 matches at 8 bases. The CDR3 is 14 residues long. CDR1 is LNHDA and CDR2 is SQIVND in the germline V gene (reference sequence). V was clipped by 2 bases and J by 4 bases; unmatched bases: 3. The CDR3 region has the DNA TGTGCCAGTAGTATAAGAGGACAGGGAGAGACCCAGTACTTC. Its protein product is CASSIRGQGETQYF.